The sequence of this T cell receptor (beta chain) was determined in a study of shared clonotypes between healthy human individuals. Germline CDR1 is SGDLS and CDR2 is YYNGEE. This CDR3 comprises 15 residues. V lost 0 bases and J lost 6, with 13 bases in between. General study findings and limits: Between a few donors, naive CD4 clonotypes were shared at a level of around 4.8%. Shared clonotypes across all four donors exceeded non-shared ones in generation probability.

Donors were Caucasian adults residing in Nashville, Tennessee, USA. This table comes from immunoSEQ multiplex PCR, and its TCRdb copy is limited to in-frame clones, with some not included. The sample shows some 2,500,000 clones, 93% of them seen only once. This clone was picked up one time. What it binds is unknown. The rearrangement joins TRBV9 to TRBJ1-5, with D uncertain. Sequencing was done on a sample of naive CD4+ T cells from PBMCs. The sample's subset: CD45RA+ positively selected. The sequence derives from a man younger than 35 in good health. Some clones in this sample may be carry-over from other donors' samples. The CDR3 DNA sequence: TGTGCCAGCAGCGTAGACCCTATATCGGCTCAGCCCCAGCATTTT. This gives the protein CASSVDPISAQPQHF. Supplemented by reference TRBV9 and TRBJ1-5, the full variable domain reads DSGVTQTPKHLITATGQRVTLRCSPRSGDLSVYWYQQSLDQGLQFLIQYYNGEERAKGNILERFSAQQFPDLHSELNLSSLELGDSALYFCASSVDPISAQPQHFGDGTRLSIL.